This paragraph covers one TCR beta chain sequence. Its antigen is not yet known. There are no base qualities to consult, and no much larger clone falls within one base. At the DNA level, this CDR3 is encoded by other sequences in the same sample as well. The goal of deep resolution MiSeq sequencing was a depth between 1 in 1 million and 1 in 200,000 T cells, and coverage averaged 10x per clonotype. TCR beta libraries were generated with the immunoSEQ hsTCRB Kit. The paper's data handling went like this. ImmunoSEQ Data Assistant and ImmunoSEQ Analyzer were used for data analysis, and V, D and J genes were assigned according to IMGT definitions. Clonality was computed as one minus normalized Shannon entropy of productive rearrangement frequencies, ranging from 0 to 1. Public clonotype analysis was restricted to overrepresented clonotypes comprising at least 0.05% of each patient's repertoire. Repertoires from 10 to 15 age-matched healthy donors in immuneACCESS were used as clonality controls. This is the immuneACCESS table as TCRdb keeps it, with only in-frame sequences that have V and J called. A part of the clones is gone; compared with another copy, unresolved V genes explain less than half, and the rest is unexplained. That table supplies the V and J calls and clone size; D and trimming were determined from the DNA. The sample data list about 140,000 clones, and 65% to 85% of these were observed just once. The ten largest clones capture 7.5% to 9% of the sample.

The CDR3 holds 11 amino acids from the cysteine to the phenylalanine. The kept DNA is CDR3 alone, 33 bases in frame from the first base. CDR1 and CDR2, per the germline V gene, are SNHLY and FYNNEI. The V and J ends are trimmed by 1 base and 6 bases, leaving 4 bases between them. For TCR beta library preparation, about 2 micrograms of genomic DNA were extracted from the cryopreserved PBMCs. Longitudinal blood samples from CLL patients on ibrutinib monotherapy were analyzed using high-throughput TCR beta sequencing. The patients took part in an open-label, single-center phase 2 trial of ibrutinib monotherapy. The entry originates in a study of cytotoxic CD8 clonotypes in ibrutinib-treated CLL (dated by TCRdb to the early 2020s). Study-level background: The cohort had 11 to 12 relapsed/refractory and approximately 15 treatment-naive patients; roughly 18 were IGHV unmutated. On average, each sample had roughly 250,000 productive templates and roughly 95,000 productive rearrangements. The response samples were drawn at a median of approximately twelve months into treatment, with a range of about 6 to 40 months. Responses were partial in around 24 patients and complete in 2; after median approximately 69 months follow-up, around 15 stayed in remission and 12 progressed. Patients were still on ibrutinib when every remission and progressive disease sample was collected. Cryopreserved peripheral blood mononuclear cells were obtained prior to treatment, at the time of response, and at either disease progression or sustained remission. Longitudinal samples were obtainable from about 30% of the 86 participants in the trial.

What the work shows at the level of the full study, not this receptor alone: Public clonotypes were rare and either shrank or stayed stable during treatment, and the rise in clonality at ibrutinib response reflected expansion of private clonotypes. At ibrutinib response clonality went up, during sustained remission it held steady, and at progression it dropped back toward baseline. Baseline clonality was found to be higher than that of age-matched healthy donors and was strongly correlated with circulating CD8+ T-cell counts. Sampling times were not matched between patients in sustained remission and patients whose disease was progressing, and lymph node repertoires were not examined.

Material: PBMCs, obtained after 36 months of ibrutinib treatment. In this chain, TRBV2 is recombined with TRBJ2-7, with the D gene uncertain. This receptor was identified in a human donor with chronic lymphocytic leukemia. CDR3 loop: CASSEGGEQYF. The nucleotide sequence is TGTGCCAGCAGTGAAGGGGGCGAGCAGTACTTC.